This T cell receptor beta chain was sequenced during a study of Ad26.COV2.S vaccination and SARS-CoV-2 variants. Described treatment: some 20 received Ad26.COV2.S at low or high dose, single or two shots; 5 received placebo; per-sample allocation not given. The investigators took samples on day 63 after the first vaccine or placebo injection. Germline CDR1 MNHEY, CDR2 SMNVEV (reference sequence). CDR3 size: 15 residues. The trim removed 5 bases at V and 5 bases at J, leaving 4 bases unmatched. Only in-frame clones appear in the TCRdb table, and some are missing; sequencing was by immunoSEQ multiplex PCR. The sample shows about 440,000 clones, around 90% of them seen only once.

Sequenced material: peripheral blood, taken in a trial of Ad26.COV2.S vaccine versus placebo. The rearrangement joins TRBV27 to TRBJ1-6; the match to TRBD1 covers 9 bases. The receptor comes from a person aged 18-65 years who received the Ad26.COV2.S COVID-19 vaccine or a placebo. CDR3 in DNA: TGTGCCAGCAGTCCCCGGACAGGGGATAATTCACCCCTCCACTTT. Amino acid sequence: CASSPRTGDNSPLHF.